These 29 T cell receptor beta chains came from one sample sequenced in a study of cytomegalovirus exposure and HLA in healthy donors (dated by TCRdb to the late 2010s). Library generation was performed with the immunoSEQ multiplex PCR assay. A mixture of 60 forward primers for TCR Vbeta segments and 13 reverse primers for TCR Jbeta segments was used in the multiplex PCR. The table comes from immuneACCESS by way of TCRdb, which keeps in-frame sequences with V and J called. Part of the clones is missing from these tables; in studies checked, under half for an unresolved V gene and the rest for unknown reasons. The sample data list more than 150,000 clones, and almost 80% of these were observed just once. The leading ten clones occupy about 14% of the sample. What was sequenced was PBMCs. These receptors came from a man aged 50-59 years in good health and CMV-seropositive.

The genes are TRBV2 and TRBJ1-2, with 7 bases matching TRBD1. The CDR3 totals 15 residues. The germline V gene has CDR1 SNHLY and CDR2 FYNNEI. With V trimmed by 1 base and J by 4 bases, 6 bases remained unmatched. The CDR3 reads CASSEGQGGGYGYTF. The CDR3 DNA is TGTGCCAGCAGTGAAGGGCAGGGGGGTGGCTATGGCTACACCTTC.

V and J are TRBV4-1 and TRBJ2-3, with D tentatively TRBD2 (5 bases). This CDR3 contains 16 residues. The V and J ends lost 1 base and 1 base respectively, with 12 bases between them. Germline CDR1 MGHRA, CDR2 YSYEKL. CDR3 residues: CASSQVLGDRTDTQYF. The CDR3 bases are TGCGCCAGCAGCCAAGTTCTCGGGGATCGCACAGATACGCAGTATTTT.

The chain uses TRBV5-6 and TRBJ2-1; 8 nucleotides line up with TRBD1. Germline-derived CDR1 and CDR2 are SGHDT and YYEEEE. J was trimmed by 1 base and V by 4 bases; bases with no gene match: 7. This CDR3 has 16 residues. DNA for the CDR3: TGTGCCAGCAGCCCGACAGGGGTTGGGTCCTACAATGAGCAGTTCTTC. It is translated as CASSPTGVGSYNEQFF.

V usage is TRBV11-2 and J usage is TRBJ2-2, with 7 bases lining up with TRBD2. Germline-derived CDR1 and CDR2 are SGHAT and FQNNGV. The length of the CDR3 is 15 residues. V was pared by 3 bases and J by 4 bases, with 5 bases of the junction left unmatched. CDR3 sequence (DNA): TGTGCCAGCAGCTTTTCGCGGGGGAGCACCGGGGAGCTGTTTTTT. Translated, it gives CASSFSRGSTGELFF.

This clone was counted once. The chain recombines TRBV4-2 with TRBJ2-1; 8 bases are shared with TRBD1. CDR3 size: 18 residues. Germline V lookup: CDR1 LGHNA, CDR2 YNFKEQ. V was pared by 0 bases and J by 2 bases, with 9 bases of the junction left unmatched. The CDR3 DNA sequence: TGTGCCAGCAGCCAAGATCCAGGGGGCTACCTTCCCTACAATGAGCAGTTCTTC. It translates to CASSQDPGGYLPYNEQFF.

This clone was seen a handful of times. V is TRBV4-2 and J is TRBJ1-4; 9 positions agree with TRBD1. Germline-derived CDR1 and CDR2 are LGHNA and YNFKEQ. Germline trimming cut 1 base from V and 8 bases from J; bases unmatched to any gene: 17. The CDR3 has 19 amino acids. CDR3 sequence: CASSQGGTGWSFDLEKLFF. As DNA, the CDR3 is TGTGCCAGCAGCCAAGGAGGGACAGGGTGGTCTTTTGATTTGGAAAAACTGTTTTTT.

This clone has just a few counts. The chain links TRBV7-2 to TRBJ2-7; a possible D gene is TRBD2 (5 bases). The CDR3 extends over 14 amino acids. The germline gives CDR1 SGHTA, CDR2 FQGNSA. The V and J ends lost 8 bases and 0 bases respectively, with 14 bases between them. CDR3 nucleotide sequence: TGTGCCAGCCGAACCGAGCGGTTCTCCTACGAGCAGTACTTC. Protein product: CASRTERFSYEQYF.

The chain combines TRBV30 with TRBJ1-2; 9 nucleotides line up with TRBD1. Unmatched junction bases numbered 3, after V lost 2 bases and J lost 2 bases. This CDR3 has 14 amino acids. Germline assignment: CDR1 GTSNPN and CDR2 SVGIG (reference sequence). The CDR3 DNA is TGTGCCTGGAGTCGGACAGGGGCAAACTATGGCTACACCTTC. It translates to CAWSRTGANYGYTF.

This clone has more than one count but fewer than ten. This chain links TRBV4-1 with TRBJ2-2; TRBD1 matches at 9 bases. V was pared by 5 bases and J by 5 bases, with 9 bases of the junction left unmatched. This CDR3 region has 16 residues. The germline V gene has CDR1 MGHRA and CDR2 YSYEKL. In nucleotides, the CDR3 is TGCGCCAGCAGCTTGAGGGGACAGGGACCAACCGGGGAGCTGTTTTTT. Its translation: CASSLRGQGPTGELFF.

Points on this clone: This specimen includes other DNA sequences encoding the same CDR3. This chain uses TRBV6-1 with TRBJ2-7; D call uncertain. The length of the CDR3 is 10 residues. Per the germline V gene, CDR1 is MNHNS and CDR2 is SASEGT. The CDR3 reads CASSERSVSV. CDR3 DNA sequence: TGCGCCAGCAGTGAACGTTCCGTGAGCGTC.

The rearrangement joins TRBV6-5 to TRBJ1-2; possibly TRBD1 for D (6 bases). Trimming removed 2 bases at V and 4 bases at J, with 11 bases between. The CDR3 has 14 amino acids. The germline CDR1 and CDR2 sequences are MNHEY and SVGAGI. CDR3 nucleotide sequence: TGTGCCAGCAGTTACGGGGACACATTCTATGGCTACACCTTC. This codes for CASSYGDTFYGYTF.

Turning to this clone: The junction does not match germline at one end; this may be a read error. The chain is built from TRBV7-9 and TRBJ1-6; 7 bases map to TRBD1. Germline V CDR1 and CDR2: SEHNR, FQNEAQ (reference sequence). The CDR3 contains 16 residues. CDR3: CASRLGYSDRNSPLHF. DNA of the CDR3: TGTGCCAGCAGATTAGGATACTCGGACAGGAATTCACCCCTCCACTTT.

The CDR3 DNA sequence: TGTGCCAGTAGTGCTAAGCCGGGACAGACCTCGTTGAGCGCTGAAGCTTTCTTT. It yields the protein CASSAKPGQTSLSAEAFF. The chain joins TRBV19 to TRBJ1-1; 7 nucleotides agree with TRBD1. The J segment lost 6 bases and the V segment lost 5 bases, leaving 21 bases of the junction unmatched. This CDR3 region has 18 residues. CDR1 is LNHDA, CDR2 SQIVND, per germline (reference sequence).

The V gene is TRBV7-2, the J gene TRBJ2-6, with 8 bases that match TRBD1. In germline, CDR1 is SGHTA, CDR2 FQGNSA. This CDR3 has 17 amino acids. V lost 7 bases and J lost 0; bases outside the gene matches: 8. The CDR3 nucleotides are TGTGCCAGCACTTCCCAGGGGGCCAGCTCTGGGGCCAACGTCCTGACTTTC. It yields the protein CASTSQGASSGANVLTF.

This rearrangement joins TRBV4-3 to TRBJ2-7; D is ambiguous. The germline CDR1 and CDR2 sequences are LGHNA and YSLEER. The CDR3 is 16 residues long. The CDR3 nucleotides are TGCCCCCCCAAACCCGCCACATGGTACAAGTCCTACGAGCAGTACTTC. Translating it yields CPPKPATWYKSYEQYF.

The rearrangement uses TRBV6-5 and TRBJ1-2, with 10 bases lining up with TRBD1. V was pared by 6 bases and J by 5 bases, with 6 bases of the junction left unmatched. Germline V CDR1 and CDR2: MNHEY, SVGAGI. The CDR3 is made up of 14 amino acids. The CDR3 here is CASSGQGEFYGYTF. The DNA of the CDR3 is TGTGCCAGCAGCGGACAGGGGGAATTTTATGGCTACACCTTC.

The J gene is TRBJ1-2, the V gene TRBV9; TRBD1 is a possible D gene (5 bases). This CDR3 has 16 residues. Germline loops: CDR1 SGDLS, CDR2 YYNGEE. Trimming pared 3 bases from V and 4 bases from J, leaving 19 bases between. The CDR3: CASSAVGSGGGYGYTF. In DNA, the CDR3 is TGTGCCAGCAGCGCAGTGGGTTCCGGGGGTGGCTATGGCTACACCTTC.

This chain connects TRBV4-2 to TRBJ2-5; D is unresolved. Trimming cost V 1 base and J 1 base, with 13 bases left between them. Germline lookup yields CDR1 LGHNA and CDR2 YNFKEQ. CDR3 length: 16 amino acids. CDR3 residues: CASSQVLGGSQETQYF. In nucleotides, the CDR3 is TGTGCCAGCAGCCAAGTGCTTGGCGGTTCCCAAGAGACCCAGTACTTC.

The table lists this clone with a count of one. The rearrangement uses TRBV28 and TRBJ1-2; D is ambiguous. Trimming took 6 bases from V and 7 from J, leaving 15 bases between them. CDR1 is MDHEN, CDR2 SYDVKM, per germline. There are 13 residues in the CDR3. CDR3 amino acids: CASSVAGRTGYTF. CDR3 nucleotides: TGTGCCAGCAGCGTAGCTGGGAGAACTGGCTACACCTTC.

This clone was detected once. CDR3 protein: CAISTQGAEGGYTF. In nucleotides, the CDR3 is TGTGCCATCAGTACACAGGGGGCAGAGGGCGGCTACACCTTC. V is TRBV10-3 and J is TRBJ1-2; 9 bases line up with TRBD1. This CDR3 region has 14 residues. Unmatched junction bases numbered 9, after V lost 5 bases and J lost 8 bases. The germline V gene has CDR1 ENHRY and CDR2 SYGVKD.

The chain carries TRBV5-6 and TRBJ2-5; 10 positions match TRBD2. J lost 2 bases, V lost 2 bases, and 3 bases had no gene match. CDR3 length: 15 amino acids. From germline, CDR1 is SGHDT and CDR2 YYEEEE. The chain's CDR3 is CASSFVAGGQETQYF. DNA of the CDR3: TGTGCCAGCAGCTTCGTAGCGGGGGGACAAGAGACCCAGTACTTC.

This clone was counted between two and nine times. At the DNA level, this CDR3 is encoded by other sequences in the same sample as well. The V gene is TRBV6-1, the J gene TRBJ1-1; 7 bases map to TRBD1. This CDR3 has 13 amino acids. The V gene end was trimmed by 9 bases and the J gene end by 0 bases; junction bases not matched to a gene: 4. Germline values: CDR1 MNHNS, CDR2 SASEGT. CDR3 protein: CASEGQMNTEAFF. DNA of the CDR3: TGTGCCAGTGAGGGACAGATGAACACTGAAGCTTTCTTT.

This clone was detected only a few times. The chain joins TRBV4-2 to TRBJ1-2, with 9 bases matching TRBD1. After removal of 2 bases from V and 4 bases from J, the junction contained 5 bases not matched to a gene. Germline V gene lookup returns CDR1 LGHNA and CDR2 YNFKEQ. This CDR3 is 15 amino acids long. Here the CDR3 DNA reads TGTGCCAGCAGCCAAAAACAGGGGGCGGTCTATGGCTACACCTTC. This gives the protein CASSQKQGAVYGYTF.

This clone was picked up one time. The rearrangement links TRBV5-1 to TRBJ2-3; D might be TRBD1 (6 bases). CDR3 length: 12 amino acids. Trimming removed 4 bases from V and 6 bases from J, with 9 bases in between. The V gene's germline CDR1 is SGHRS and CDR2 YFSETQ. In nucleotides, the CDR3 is TGCGCCAGCAGCGATCAGGGGGATACGCAGTATTTT. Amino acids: CASSDQGDTQYF. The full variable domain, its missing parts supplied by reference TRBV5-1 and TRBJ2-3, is KAGVTQTPRYLIKTRGQQVTLSCSPISGHRSVSWYQQTPGQGLQFLFEYFSETQRNKGNFPGRFSGRQFSNSRSEMNVSTLELGDSALYLCASSDQGDTQYFGPGTRLTVL.

CDR3 coding DNA: TGTGCCAGCAGCTTAGGACCAGGGAACTATGGCTACACCTTC. This sequence encodes CASSLGPGNYGYTF. This chain links TRBV7-9 with TRBJ1-2; maybe TRBD1 (5 bases). The CDR3 is 14 residues long. V was pared by 1 base and J by 2 bases, with 8 bases between. Germline V gene lookup returns CDR1 SEHNR and CDR2 FQNEAQ (reference sequence).

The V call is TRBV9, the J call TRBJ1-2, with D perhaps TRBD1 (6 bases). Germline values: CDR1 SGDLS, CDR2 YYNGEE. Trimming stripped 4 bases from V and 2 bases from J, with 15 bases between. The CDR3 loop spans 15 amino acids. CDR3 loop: CASSSPDRGNYGYTF. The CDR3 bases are TGTGCCAGCAGCTCACCGGACAGAGGGAACTATGGCTACACCTTC.

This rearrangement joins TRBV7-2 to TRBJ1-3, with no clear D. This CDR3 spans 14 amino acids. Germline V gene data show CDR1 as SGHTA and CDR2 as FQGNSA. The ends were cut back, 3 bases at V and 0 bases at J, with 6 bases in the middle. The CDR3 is CASSFVSSGNTIYF. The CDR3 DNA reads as TGTGCCAGCAGCTTCGTGAGCTCTGGAAACACCATATATTTT.

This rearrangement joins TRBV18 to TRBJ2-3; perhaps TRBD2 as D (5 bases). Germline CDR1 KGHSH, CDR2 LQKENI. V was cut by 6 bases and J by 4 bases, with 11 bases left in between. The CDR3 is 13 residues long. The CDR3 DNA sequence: TGTGCCAGCTCCCCGCGGGTTTCAGATACGCAGTATTTT. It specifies CASSPRVSDTQYF.

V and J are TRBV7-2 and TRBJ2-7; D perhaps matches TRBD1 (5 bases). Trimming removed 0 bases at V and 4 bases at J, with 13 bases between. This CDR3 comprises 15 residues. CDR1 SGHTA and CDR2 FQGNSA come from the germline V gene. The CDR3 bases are TGTGCCAGCAGCTTAGCGGGTGGTCAGGGTTACGAGCAGTACTTC. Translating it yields CASSLAGGQGYEQYF.